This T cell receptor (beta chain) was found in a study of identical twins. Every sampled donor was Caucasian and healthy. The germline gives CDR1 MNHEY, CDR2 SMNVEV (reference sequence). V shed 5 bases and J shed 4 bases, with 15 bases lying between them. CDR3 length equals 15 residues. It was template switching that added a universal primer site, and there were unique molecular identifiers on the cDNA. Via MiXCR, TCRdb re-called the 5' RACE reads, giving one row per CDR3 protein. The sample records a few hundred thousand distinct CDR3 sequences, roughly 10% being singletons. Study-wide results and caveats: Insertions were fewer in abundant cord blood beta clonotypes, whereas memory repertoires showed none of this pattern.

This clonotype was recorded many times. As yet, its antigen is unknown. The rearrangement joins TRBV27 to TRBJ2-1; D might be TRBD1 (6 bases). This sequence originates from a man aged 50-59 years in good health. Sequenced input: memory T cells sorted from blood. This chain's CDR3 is CASSPRGSAYNEQFF. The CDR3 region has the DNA TGTGCCAGCAGTCCGAGGGGGAGCGCTTACAATGAGCAGTTCTTC.